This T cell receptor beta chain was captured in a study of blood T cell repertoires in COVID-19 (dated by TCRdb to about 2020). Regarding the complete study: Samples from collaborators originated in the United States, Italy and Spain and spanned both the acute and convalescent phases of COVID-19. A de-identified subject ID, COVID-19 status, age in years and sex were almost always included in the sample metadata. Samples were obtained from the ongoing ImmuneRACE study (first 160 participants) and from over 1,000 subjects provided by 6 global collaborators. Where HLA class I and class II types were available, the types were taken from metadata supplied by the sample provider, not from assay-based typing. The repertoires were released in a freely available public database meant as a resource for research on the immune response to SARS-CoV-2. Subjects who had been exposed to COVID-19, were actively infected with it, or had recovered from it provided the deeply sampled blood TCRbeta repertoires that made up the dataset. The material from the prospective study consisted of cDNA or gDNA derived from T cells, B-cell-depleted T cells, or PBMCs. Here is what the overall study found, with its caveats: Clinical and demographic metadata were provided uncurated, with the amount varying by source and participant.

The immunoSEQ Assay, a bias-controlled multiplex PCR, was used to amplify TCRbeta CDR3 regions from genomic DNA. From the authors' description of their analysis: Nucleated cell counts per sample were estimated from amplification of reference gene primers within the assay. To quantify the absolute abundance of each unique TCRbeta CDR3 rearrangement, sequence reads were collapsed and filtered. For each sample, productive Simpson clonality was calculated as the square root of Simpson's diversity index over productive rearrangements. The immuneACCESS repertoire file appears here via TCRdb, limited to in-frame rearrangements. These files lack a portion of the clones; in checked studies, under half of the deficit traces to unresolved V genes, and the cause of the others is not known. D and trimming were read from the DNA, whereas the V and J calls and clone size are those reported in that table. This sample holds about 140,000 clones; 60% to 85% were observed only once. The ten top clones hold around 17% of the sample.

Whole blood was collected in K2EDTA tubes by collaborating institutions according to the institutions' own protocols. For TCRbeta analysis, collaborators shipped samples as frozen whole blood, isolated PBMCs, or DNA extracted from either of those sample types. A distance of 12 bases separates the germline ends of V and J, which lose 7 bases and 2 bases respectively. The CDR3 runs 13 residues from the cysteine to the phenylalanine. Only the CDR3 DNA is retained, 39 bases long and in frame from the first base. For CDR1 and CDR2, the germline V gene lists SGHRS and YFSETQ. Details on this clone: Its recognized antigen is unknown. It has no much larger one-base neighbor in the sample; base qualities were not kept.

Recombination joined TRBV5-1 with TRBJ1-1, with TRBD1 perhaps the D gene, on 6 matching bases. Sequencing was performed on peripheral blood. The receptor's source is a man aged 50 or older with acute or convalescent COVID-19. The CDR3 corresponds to CASGEQGNTEAFF. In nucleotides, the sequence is TGCGCCAGCGGCGAACAGGGAAACACTGAAGCTTTCTTT.